This TCR beta chain was profiled in a study of blood T cell repertoires in COVID-19. The wider study: Samples taken during acute and convalescent COVID-19 were collected in the United States, Italy and Spain.

As processed by the authors: Nucleated cell number was recorded as an estimate derived from reference gene primer amplification. Some clones are missing from TCRdb's copy, which holds only in-frame ones; the method was immunoSEQ multiplex PCR. Clonal size and the V and J genes are those of that table, whereas D and trimming came from the DNA. The sample has approximately 430,000 clones, roughly 89% seen once. This clone was observed a handful of times. The germline V gene encodes CDR1 LNHNV and CDR2 YYDKDF (reference sequence). The V and J ends lost 5 bases and 0 bases, in that order; junction bases with no gene match: 12. CDR3 size: 18 residues.

The receptor's source is a woman aged 25-40 years with active or convalescent COVID-19. Sequences were obtained from peripheral blood. The rearrangement uses TRBV15 and TRBJ1-5; the match to TRBD1 covers 8 bases. The CDR3 nucleotides are TGTGCCACCAGCCCAGGGGGCCAGGGGGCTTATAGCAATCAGCCCCAGCATTTT. Amino acids: CATSPGGQGAYSNQPQHF.